This T cell receptor (beta chain) comes out of a study of T-cell reconstitution after alpha-beta-depleted transplantation in children. The library targeted TCRbeta and was prepared with unique molecular identifiers. Each CDR3 protein gets one entry after TCRdb re-called the PCR reads with MiXCR. Here the sample spans about 110,000 distinct CDR3 sequences, 10% being singletons. This clonotype was counted ten times or more. The germline CDR1 and CDR2 sequences are SNHLY and FYNNEI. The CDR3 totals 15 residues. V was cut by 9 bases and J by 5 bases, with 22 bases left in between. The specimen comprised PBMCs from the stem cell graft donor, sampled from the stem cell graft. This chain joins TRBV2 and TRBJ2-5; perhaps TRBD2 as D (6 bases). This receptor was taken from a human donor who donated a stem cell graft to a child with acute lymphoblastic leukemia. This CDR3 is CASKPDYPDGETQYF. In nucleotides, the CDR3 is TGTGCCAGTAAGCCGGACTACCCTGATGGGGAGACCCAGTACTTC.